One and the same sample provided the 15 T cell receptor beta chains below, sequenced in a study of T cell repertoires in cytomegalovirus infection. TCRdb re-derived calls from the reads in MiXCR, one entry per CDR3 protein. Here the sample spans fewer than 550,000 distinct CDR3 sequences, 30% to 40% being singletons. Input material: PBMCs. The source of these receptors is a human donor in good health (CMV status not recorded). Some clones in this sample may be carry-over from other donors' samples.

As to this clonotype: This is likely a read error, given that the CDR3 carries no conserved phenylalanine or tryptophan at its end. This chain links TRBV7-8 with TRBJ1-3; D remains ambiguous. Trimming shortened V by 1 base and J by 1 base, and 8 bases separated the two germline ends. Germline V gene sequence: CDR1 SGHVS, CDR2 FQNEAQ. The CDR3 has 15 residues. The CDR3 sequence is CASSLGSLSGNTIYL. CDR3 DNA sequence: TGTGCCAGCAGCTTAGGCTCGCTTTCTGGAAACACCATATATTTG.

The gene calls are TRBV27 and TRBJ1-4, with no clear D. CDR3 length: 14 residues. The germline V and J ends were trimmed by 4 bases and 5 bases, with 11 bases remaining between them. Looked up from germline, CDR1 is MNHEY and CDR2 is SMNVEV (reference sequence). CDR3 residues: CASSSLRSNEKLFF. In DNA form, the CDR3 reads TGTGCCAGCAGTTCGTTGCGGTCAAATGAAAAACTGTTTTTT. Full variable domain (outside the CDR3, taken from reference TRBV27 and TRBJ1-4): EAQVTQNPRYLITVTGKKLTVTCSQNMNHEYMSWYRQDPGLGLRQIYYSMNVEVTDKGDVPEGYKVSRKEKRNFPLILESPSPNQTSLYFCASSSLRSNEKLFFGSGTQLSVL.

This clonotype showed up many times. The rearrangement links TRBV7-2 to TRBJ2-1; tentatively, D is TRBD2 (6 bases). The ends were cut back, 2 bases at V and 4 bases at J, with 18 bases in the middle. Germline assignment: CDR1 SGHTA and CDR2 FQGNSA. The CDR3 runs 17 residues. In DNA form, the CDR3 reads TGTGCCAGCAGCTTAAGTAGGCTCGCGGGGAGATACAATGAGCAGTTCTTC. Translation gives CASSLSRLAGRYNEQFF.

J is TRBJ2-7 and V is TRBV14, with a tentative D call TRBD1 (6 bases). The CDR3 has 15 amino acids. In germline, CDR1 is SGHDN, CDR2 FVKESK. The V end lost 2 bases, the J end lost 5 bases, and 16 bases lay between the germline ends. The CDR3 sequence is CASSQRGAGVNEQYF. CDR3 DNA: TGTGCCAGCAGCCAAAGAGGGGCAGGGGTAAACGAGCAGTACTTC. Supplemented by reference TRBV14 and TRBJ2-7, the full variable domain reads EAGVTQFPSHSVIEKGQTVTLRCDPISGHDNLYWYRRVMGKEIKFLLHFVKESKQDESGMPNNRFLAERTGGTYSTLKVQPAELEDSGVYFCASSQRGAGVNEQYFGPGTRLTVT.

There are many counts of this clonotype. This chain links TRBV7-2 with TRBJ1-6; 11 bases are shared with TRBD1. The V segment lost 3 bases and the J segment 14 bases; nucleotides outside the gene matches: 9. The CDR3 has 15 residues. Germline V lookup: CDR1 SGHTA, CDR2 FQGNSA. The CDR3 coding sequence is TGTGCCAGCAGCTTTACTGAGGACAGGGGGCTGGCCCTCCACTTT. Protein: CASSFTEDRGLALHF.

A few counts support this clonotype. J is TRBJ2-7 and V is TRBV24-1; D may match TRBD1 or TRBD2 (5 bases each). Germline assignment: CDR1 KGHDR and CDR2 SFDVKD. This CDR3 spans 14 amino acids. The V end lost 3 bases, the J end lost 5 bases, and 13 bases lay between the germline ends. CDR3 in DNA: TGTGCCACCAGTGATGGGGACCGGTTAGACGAGCAGTACTTC. This codes for CATSDGDRLDEQYF.

This clonotype appeared many times. The chain links TRBV7-6 to TRBJ2-3; D is unresolved. V lost 4 bases, J lost 6 bases, and 11 bases lay in between. This CDR3 has 13 amino acids. Germline CDR1 is SGHVS and CDR2 is FNYEAQ. CDR3 amino acids: CASSYPTADTQYF. For the CDR3, the DNA is TGTGCCAGCAGCTACCCTACTGCGGATACGCAGTATTTT.

About this clonotype: A much larger clone lies one base from this, so it may be a read error. The CDR3 nucleotides are TGTGCCAGCAGCTTACCATTCGGCAAAGATCTGTTTTTT. Translating gives CASSLPFGKDLFF. V and J are TRBV7-2 and TRBJ1-4; no definite D call. V lost 2 bases and J 14 bases, leaving 15 bases between the germline ends. The CDR3 has 13 amino acids. CDR1 SGHTA and CDR2 FQGNSA come from the germline V gene.

CDR3 DNA sequence: TGTGCCAGCAGCCGCGGGACAGGGGGGACCTACGAGCAGTACTTC. It is translated as CASSRGTGGTYEQYF. This sequence joins TRBV4-2 and TRBJ2-7, with 11 bases matching TRBD1. The CDR3 is 15 amino acids. Losses at the gene ends were 4 bases for V and 2 bases for J; bases not matched to a gene: 4. Germline CDR1 LGHNA, CDR2 YNFKEQ.

This clonotype was counted a few times. The chain employs TRBV6-2 or TRBV6-3 and TRBJ2-2; D may be TRBD2 (7 bases). CDR1 and CDR2 from the germline V gene are MNHEY and SVGEGT. CDR3 size: 15 residues. V was pared by 5 bases and J by 0 bases, with 10 bases between. CDR3 nucleotides: TGTGCCAGCAGTAGCGGGACAACGAACACCGGGGAGCTGTTTTTT. It specifies CASSSGTTNTGELFF.

The chain's CDR3 is CSARPSRGRMFSGANVLTF. The CDR3 DNA sequence: TGCAGTGCTAGACCGTCCCGCGGACGGATGTTCTCTGGGGCCAACGTCCTGACTTTC. The V call is TRBV20-1, the J call TRBJ2-6; D is unresolved. The V end was cut by 2 bases, the J end by 0 bases, with 20 bases between. This CDR3 spans 19 amino acids. Germline CDR1 and CDR2: DFQATT and SNEGSKA (reference sequence).

J is TRBJ1-1 and V is TRBV2; TRBD1 might be the D (6 bases). Trimming took 10 bases from V and 5 from J, leaving 14 bases between them. CDR1 and CDR2 (germline): SNHLY, FYNNEI. This CDR3 is 12 amino acids long. CDR3 sequence: CAIRKTGTEAFF. Written as DNA, the CDR3 is TGTGCCATCAGAAAAACAGGGACTGAAGCTTTCTTT.

Concerning this clonotype: No conserved phenylalanine or tryptophan ends this CDR3, so it is likely a read error. The limits of the CDR3 on the DNA are not certain, so only TCRdb's listed CDR3 is given. The V and J genes are TRBV28 and TRBJ2-1; the table's D gene call, TRBD2, was not cross checked with the DNA. Germline CDR1 reads MDHEN; CDR2 reads SYDVKM. The CDR3 spans 13 residues, counting both ends. The CDR3 region is CASSLLELAAQFL.

This rearrangement joins TRBV20-1 to TRBJ1-1; D uncertain. The germline V and J ends were trimmed by 4 bases and 1 base, with 7 bases remaining between them. CDR3 size: 12 residues. Germline V gives CDR1 DFQATT, CDR2 SNEGSKA (reference sequence). Here the CDR3 DNA reads TGCAGTGCTATGGGGTGGAACACTGAAGCTTTCTTT. Translating it yields CSAMGWNTEAFF.

This clonotype showed up just once. V usage is TRBV6-6 and J usage is TRBJ1-1; D not resolved. Germline V gives CDR1 MNHNY, CDR2 SVGAGI (reference sequence). The length of the CDR3 is 17 residues. V gave up 6 bases and J gave up 0 bases, with 20 bases separating them. The CDR3 sequence is CASRSNVGLCMNTEAFF. The CDR3 DNA reads as TGTGCCAGCAGAAGTAACGTAGGATTGTGTATGAACACTGAAGCTTTCTTT.